This TCR beta chain was sequenced during a study of shared clonotypes between healthy human individuals. Study findings and constraints: Naive subsets usually exceeded memory subsets in estimated richness.

J lost 3 bases, V lost 4 bases, and 9 bases had no gene match. The CDR3 is 17 residues long. Looked up from germline, CDR1 is SGHRS and CDR2 is YFSETQ. Of note for this clone: Antigen: not known.

Every one of the donors was a Caucasian adult that lived in Nashville, Tennessee. Several immunoSEQ plates held equal portions of the genomic DNA taken from each subset. The repertoire was sequenced with immunoSEQ multiplex PCR; TCRdb's copy has only in-frame clones and lacks some. The data show around 2.1 million clones, under 97% seen once. The source is a man between 18 and 35 years old in good health. The specimen sequenced was naive CD4+ T cells sorted from blood. The subset denotes: CD45RA+ positively selected. The chain has TRBV5-1 and TRBJ2-4; 11 bases are shared with TRBD2. In nucleotides, the CDR3 is TGCGCCAGCAGCCCGGGACTAGCGGTCGGTGTCAAAAACATTCAGTACTTC. Translating gives CASSPGLAVGVKNIQYF.